The 20 T cell receptor beta chains presented below share a single source sample, sequenced in a study of OX40 agonist ivuxolimab in advanced cancers. Assay used: immunoSEQ multiplex PCR; TCRdb lists only in-frame clones, some missing. The sample lists some 50,000 clones; around 88% were seen once. The specimen comprised CD4+ or CD8+ T cells sorted from blood, sampled in a trial of the OX40 agonist ivuxolimab. The receptors shown here come from an adult with an advanced solid tumor such as melanoma, head and neck, liver or kidney cancer.

This clone was seen only a few times. The chain has TRBV7-9 and TRBJ1-5, with D possibly TRBD1 on 5 matching bases. V was clipped by 5 bases and J by 6 bases, with 17 bases between them. This CDR3 is 15 amino acids long. Germline assignment: CDR1 SEHNR and CDR2 FQNEAQ (reference sequence). CDR3 amino acids: CASSTGWGFGQPQHF. CDR3 DNA: TGTGCCAGCAGCACGGGGTGGGGCTTTGGTCAGCCCCAGCATTTT.

The V and J genes are TRBV7-6 and TRBJ2-1; either TRBD1 or TRBD2 may fit D (6 bases each). V lost 5 bases, J lost 7 bases, and 18 bases lay in between. Germline CDR1 reads SGHVS; CDR2 reads FNYEAQ. This CDR3 has 15 amino acids. The CDR3 bases are TGTGCCAGCAGCACAAAGTGGGGGGCGGGTAATGAGCAGTTCTTC. It encodes CASSTKWGAGNEQFF. The full variable domain, its missing parts supplied by reference TRBV7-6 and TRBJ2-1, is GAGVSQSPRYKVTKRGQDVALRCDPISGHVSLYWYRQALGQGPEFLTYFNYEAQQDKSGLPNDRFSAERPEGSISTLTIQRTEQRDSAMYRCASSTKWGAGNEQFFGPGTRLTVL.

V gene TRBV7-9 combines with J gene TRBJ1-5, with no clear D. Germline assignment: CDR1 SEHNR and CDR2 FQNEAQ (reference sequence). V was clipped by 5 bases and J by 5 bases, with 13 bases between them. The length of the CDR3 is 14 residues. CDR3 region: CASSRGGLDQPQHF. In nucleotides, the CDR3 is TGTGCCAGCAGCCGTGGAGGGTTAGATCAGCCCCAGCATTTT.

The chain combines TRBV9 with TRBJ2-1, with D possibly TRBD2 on 6 matching bases. The V and J ends lost 0 bases and 10 bases respectively, with 17 bases between them. From germline, CDR1 is SGDLS and CDR2 YYNGEE. The CDR3 totals 15 residues. DNA for the CDR3: TGTGCCAGCAGCGTAGCGGAAGGAGCGGGTCGGGAGCAGTTCTTC. Its translation: CASSVAEGAGREQFF.

The chain combines TRBV7-8 with TRBJ2-7, with D hard to call. V dropped 9 bases and J dropped 4 bases, with 10 bases sitting between them. The germline V gene has CDR1 SGHVS and CDR2 FQNEAQ. The CDR3 covers 11 residues. The CDR3 reads CARQYRYEQYF. The CDR3 DNA reads TGTGCCAGACAGTACCGGTACGAGCAGTACTTC.

This chain uses TRBV6-4 with TRBJ2-5; weak D call: TRBD1 (5 bases). V was trimmed by 6 bases and J by 2 bases, leaving 16 bases between them. The germline V gene encodes CDR1 MRHNA and CDR2 SNTAGT. CDR3 length: 15 residues. The CDR3 is CASRDEDNVQETQYF. The CDR3 bases are TGTGCCAGCAGGGACGAGGACAACGTTCAAGAGACCCAGTACTTC.

The gene calls are TRBV29-1 and TRBJ2-1; tentatively, D is TRBD2 (5 bases). The CDR3 runs to 12 residues. Trimming took off 3 bases at V and 15 bases at J, with 18 bases between the two ends. Germline values: CDR1 SQVTM, CDR2 ANQGSEA. This chain's CDR3 is CSVERAPSSRFF. The CDR3 bases are TGCAGCGTTGAGAGGGCCCCCTCCTCTCGGTTCTTC.

This chain joins TRBV7-2 and TRBJ1-5; D gene uncertain. The germline CDR1 and CDR2 sequences are SGHTA and FQGNSA. V was clipped by 0 bases and J by 2 bases, with 8 bases between them. The CDR3 is made up of 15 amino acids. DNA for the CDR3: TGTGCCAGCAGCTTAGCTAGGGAACGCAATCAGCCCCAGCATTTT. It codes for CASSLARERNQPQHF.

This clone appeared a single time. The genes are TRBV7-9 and TRBJ2-1; 7 positions match TRBD2. Germline CDR1 reads SEHNR; CDR2 reads FQNEAQ (reference sequence). The CDR3 sequence is 12 residues long. Trimming took 6 bases from V and 10 from J; bases not matched to a gene: 6. The CDR3, as DNA: TGTGCCAGCAGAGGACTAGGAGGCGAGCAGTTCTTC. Translation: CASRGLGGEQFF.

The chain employs TRBV19 and TRBJ2-1, with D tentatively TRBD1 or TRBD2 (7 bases each). The CDR3 length is 17 residues. Trimming removed 4 bases from V and 13 bases from J, with 29 bases in between. Germline V gene sequence: CDR1 LNHDA, CDR2 SQIVND (reference sequence). The CDR3 region is CASSTIKGGFWTSDQFF. The CDR3 DNA reads TGTGCCAGTAGTACCATAAAAGGGGGCTTTTGGACTAGTGATCAGTTCTTC. Drawing the rest from reference TRBV19 and TRBJ2-1, the complete variable domain is DGGITQSPKYLFRKEGQNVTLSCEQNLNHDAMYWYRQDPGQGLRLIYYSQIVNDFQKGDIAEGYSVSREKKESFPLTVTSAQKNPTAFYLCASSTIKGGFWTSDQFFGPGTRLTVL.

The chain uses TRBV6-1 and TRBJ2-7, with 10 bases aligning to TRBD2. The CDR3 is 15 residues long. From germline, CDR1 is MNHNS and CDR2 SASEGT. The trim removed 2 bases at V and 4 bases at J, leaving 5 bases unmatched. CDR3 region: CASSEQLAGPYEQYF. The CDR3, as DNA: TGTGCCAGCAGTGAACAACTAGCGGGGCCTTACGAGCAGTACTTC.

V is TRBV18 and J is TRBJ2-1; D might be TRBD1 (5 bases). The length of the CDR3 is 12 residues. The ends were cut back, 5 bases at V and 6 bases at J, with 8 bases in the middle. Per the germline V gene, CDR1 is KGHSH and CDR2 is LQKENI. Here the CDR3 DNA reads TGTGCCAGCTCAACGGACACCAATGAGCAGTTCTTC. Protein: CASSTDTNEQFF.

CDR3 sequence: CASSLLSYEQYF. DNA of the CDR3: TGTGCCAGCAGTTTGCTCTCCTACGAGCAGTACTTC. This chain links TRBV2 with TRBJ2-5; the D is unclear. Gene TRBJ2-7 matches the end of the DNA better, so the J call may be wrong. Germline V gene data show CDR1 as SNHLY and CDR2 as FYNNEI. The CDR3 runs 12 residues.

The rearrangement uses TRBV18 and TRBJ2-3; D remains ambiguous. CDR3 length equals 15 residues. The germline gives CDR1 KGHSH, CDR2 LQKENI. V lost 5 bases to trimming and J lost 1 base, with 13 bases between them. CDR3 amino acids: CASSRVDRGTDTQYF. Written as DNA, the CDR3 is TGTGCCAGCTCAAGAGTAGATAGGGGCACAGATACGCAGTATTTT.

The chain joins TRBV5-1 to TRBJ2-5; 11 bases agree with TRBD2. The CDR3 sequence is 16 residues long. Germline CDR1 and CDR2: SGHRS and YFSETQ. The ends lost 2 bases at V and 7 bases at J; junction bases unmatched: 10. CDR3 in amino acids: CASSLDPGLAAGTQYF. CDR3 in DNA: TGCGCCAGCAGCTTAGACCCGGGACTAGCGGCGGGGACCCAGTACTTC.

This chain uses TRBV5-1 with TRBJ2-1; 8 bases line up with TRBD2. Per the germline V gene, CDR1 is SGHRS and CDR2 is YFSETQ. The CDR3 is 14 residues long. Unmatched junction bases numbered 4, after V lost 4 bases and J lost 4 bases. As DNA, the CDR3 is TGCGCCAGCAGCCAGCGGGAGTTGTACAATGAGCAGTTCTTC. Amino acids: CASSQRELYNEQFF.

This clone showed up just once. The chain has TRBV19 and TRBJ1-5, with TRBD1 as a possible D gene (5 bases). V was clipped by 3 bases and J by 2 bases, with 8 bases between them. The CDR3 contains 14 residues. Germline lookup yields CDR1 LNHDA and CDR2 SQIVND (reference sequence). The chain's CDR3 is CASSIRGGNQPQHF. DNA for the CDR3: TGTGCCAGTAGTATCCGGGGCGGCAATCAGCCCCAGCATTTT.

The genes are TRBV28 and TRBJ2-7; D remains unclear. The CDR3 extends over 12 amino acids. Germline loops: CDR1 MDHEN, CDR2 SYDVKM. Trimming shortened V by 5 bases and J by 1 base, and 6 bases separated the two germline ends. CDR3 region: CASSPVSYEQYF. CDR3 DNA sequence: TGTGCCAGCAGTCCCGTTTCCTACGAGCAGTACTTC.

This chain joins TRBV5-1 and TRBJ2-1; 8 bases are shared with TRBD2. Germline V gives CDR1 SGHRS, CDR2 YFSETQ. This CDR3 comprises 15 residues. The junction had 6 bases not matched to a gene; V was cut back by 2 bases and J by 5 bases. In DNA form, the CDR3 reads TGCGCCAGCAGCTTCGTGACTAGCGACAACAATGAGCAGTTCTTC. Translation gives CASSFVTSDNNEQFF.

The chain combines TRBV19 with TRBJ2-5; TRBD1 aligns across 11 bases. Germline CDR1 LNHDA, CDR2 SQIVND (reference sequence). Trimming removed 3 bases from V and 3 bases from J; junction bases left unmatched: 3. This CDR3 spans 15 amino acids. CDR3 loop: CASSMGTGGKETQYF. The DNA for the CDR3 is TGTGCCAGTAGTATGGGGACAGGGGGAAAAGAGACCCAGTACTTC.